These 7 T cell receptor beta chains were sequenced from one sample in a study of post-analysis software for immune sequencing data (dated by TCRdb to 2013 to 2016). The library was made by PCR. TCRdb names Illumina HiSeq 2500 as the instrument used. To reduce PCR and sequencing biases, unique molecular identifiers were incorporated into the TCR beta cDNA libraries. TCRdb reworked the public reads: Q25 trimming with fastp, MiXCR clone assembly, productive beta chains retained. Rows merge per CDR3 protein into single entries with the most common DNA and genes. The sample contains some 890,000 distinct CDR3 sequences, about 53% of them found a single time. 4.6% of the sample rests with the top ten. Their antigen targets remain unknown. The research as a whole found: Roughly 5 TRBV segments, including TRBV5-6, TRBV5-1 and TRBV20-1, were significantly more frequent in patients than controls.

Sequenced input: blood. The receptors were sampled from a girl aged 10 to 17 with multiple sclerosis.

V is TRBV20-1 and J is TRBJ1-1; D gene uncertain. Looked up from germline, CDR1 is DFQATT and CDR2 is SNEGSKA (reference sequence). The CDR3 totals 13 residues. The V end was cut by 3 bases, the J end by 2 bases, with 10 bases between. Written as DNA, the CDR3 is TGCAGTGCTAGTGGCCCCCCAAACACTGAAGCTTTCTTT. This encodes CSASGPPNTEAFF.

V is TRBV12-3 or TRBV12-4 and J is TRBJ2-4, with 8 bases fitting TRBD1. V lost 5 bases and J lost 3; bases outside the gene matches: 24. The CDR3 spans 21 residues. DNA of the CDR3: TGTGCCAGCAGTCCGTGGACAGGGAGCCGTCGAACAATCATAGGCAAAAACATTCAGTACTTC. As protein: CASSPWTGSRRTIIGKNIQYF.

The J gene is TRBJ2-1, the V gene TRBV7-3; D ambiguous. The CDR3 contains 11 residues. The V gene's germline CDR1 is SGHTA and CDR2 FQGTGA. Trimming shortened V by 1 base and J by 9 bases, and 4 bases separated the two germline ends. DNA of the CDR3: TGTGCCAGCAGCTTAAAGGGTGAGCAGTTCTTC. Translation: CASSLKGEQFF.

This clonotype was observed a handful of times. This chain links TRBV20-1 with TRBJ2-7; D is unresolved. The CDR3 covers 13 residues. Germline-derived CDR1 and CDR2 are DFQATT and SNEGSKA (reference sequence). Trimming removed 6 bases from V and 0 bases from J, with 12 bases in between. The CDR3 protein is CSAHPTGSYEQYF. The CDR3 bases are TGCAGTGCCCACCCGACGGGCTCCTACGAGCAGTACTTC.

This clonotype occurred a few times. The chain joins TRBV12-3 or TRBV12-4 to TRBJ1-2; D possibly corresponds to TRBD1 (5 bases). This CDR3 contains 16 residues. Trimming removed 6 bases at V and 2 bases at J, with 19 bases between. The CDR3 bases are TGTGCCAGCAGCCGACTTGGGAGGGGCGCCAACTATGGCTACACCTTC. It specifies CASSRLGRGANYGYTF.

In this sample, this clonotype turned up a few times. J is TRBJ2-4 and V is TRBV20-1, with 9 bases that match TRBD2. Germline values: CDR1 DFQATT, CDR2 SNEGSKA (reference sequence). Trimming at V came to 2 bases and at J to 1 base, leaving 3 bases not matched to a gene. This CDR3 is built from 15 residues. For the CDR3, the DNA is TGCAGTGCTAGACAAAGCGGGGGGGCCAAAAACATTCAGTACTTC. Translation gives CSARQSGGAKNIQYF.

In its sample, this clonotype was seen a few times. This sequence joins TRBV20-1 and TRBJ1-6; TRBD1 is a possible D gene (6 bases). This CDR3 contains 15 residues. Germline V gives CDR1 DFQATT, CDR2 SNEGSKA (reference sequence). V was cut by 0 bases and J by 5 bases, with 11 bases left in between. The DNA of the CDR3 is TGCAGTGCTAGAGATTTAAAGGGGGATAATTCACCCCTCCACTTT. The encoded protein is CSARDLKGDNSPLHF.